The rows below give T cell receptor beta chains drawn from one sample of a study of brain metastases from non-small cell lung cancer. Clones were read by immunoSEQ multiplex PCR, and TCRdb kept only the in-frame ones, dropping some. In the table there are around 4,200 clones, 86% of which are singletons. Material: primary lung tumor tissue. All receptors come from a donor aged 40 or older with non-small cell lung cancer. Both conserved end residues are part of each CDR3. Fields, in order: CDR3 length, V gene, D gene, clone size, J gene, CDR3 DNA, CDR3 protein. A D gene is named only where the DNA matches it firmly. Size is stated for part of the rows, as once, few or many counts, or as a class when the clone is expanded.

>16|TRBV20-1|TRBD2|NA|TRBJ2-1
TGCAGTGCTAGTAGCCCTAGCGGGAGCTCCTACAATGAGCAGTTCTTC
CSASSPSGSSYNEQFF
>15|TRBV6-5|NA|NA|TRBJ2-7
TGTGCCAGCAGTTACAAGGCAGTTGGGGGGTACGAGCAGTACTTC
CASSYKAVGGYEQYF
>15|TRBV7-8|TRBD1|NA|TRBJ2-5
TGTGCCAGCAGCTTAGGGGACAGGGCCGCGGAGACCCAGTACTTC
CASSLGDRAAETQYF
>14|TRBV27|NA|NA|TRBJ1-2
TGTGCCAGCAGGACCCAAGGGGCTAACTATGGCTACACCTTC
CASRTQGANYGYTF
>14|TRBV4-3|NA|NA|TRBJ2-3
TGCGCCAGCAGCCAAGATGGGGGCACAGATACGCAGTATTTT
CASSQDGGTDTQYF
>15|TRBV28|NA|NA|TRBJ2-7
TGTGCCAGCAAAGAAGGTTCCCACTCCTCCTACGAGCAGTACTTC
CASKEGSHSSYEQYF
>15|TRBV5-6|NA|NA|TRBJ2-4
TGTGCCAGCAGCTTCTCAGTGAGAGCCAAAAACATTCAGTACTTC
CASSFSVRAKNIQYF
>13|TRBV10-2|NA|NA|TRBJ2-1
TGCGCCAGCATCGGAGGCGGCTACAATGAGCAGTTCTTC
CASIGGGYNEQFF
>15|TRBV24-1|NA|NA|TRBJ2-2
TGTGCCACCAGTGGGAGGACAAACCTCCCCGGGGAGCTGTTTTTT
CATSGRTNLPGELFF
>12|TRBV6-2/TRBV6-3|NA|NA|TRBJ2-7
TGTGCCAGCAGTTCCAGCTCCTACGAGCAGTACTTC
CASSSSSYEQYF
>17|TRBV9|TRBD2|NA|TRBJ2-1
TGTGCCAGCAGCGTAACCCTAGCGGGAGTAGCCTACAATGAGCAGTTCTTC
CASSVTLAGVAYNEQFF
>16|TRBV5-6|TRBD2|NA|TRBJ2-5
TGTGCCAGCAGCTCCCACGGGACTAGGAATCAAGAGACCCAGTACTTC
CASSSHGTRNQETQYF
>13|TRBV28|NA|NA|TRBJ1-2
TGTGCCAGCAGCCCCCGCAGAGGCTATGGCTACACCTTC
CASSPRRGYGYTF
>16|TRBV19|TRBD1|once|TRBJ2-6
TGTGCCAGCCTACGACAGGGTCCCTCTGGGGCCAACGTCCTGACTTTC
CASLRQGPSGANVLTF
>12|TRBV7-2|TRBD1|NA|TRBJ1-2
TGTGCCAGCAGCAGGGGGCCAGATGGCTACACCTTC
CASSRGPDGYTF
>16|TRBV27|NA|NA|TRBJ2-7
TGTGCCAGCAGTTTATCACAACGGTACAATTCCTACGAGCAGTACTTC
CASSLSQRYNSYEQYF
>11|TRBV28|NA|once|TRBJ1-2
TGTGCCAGCAGTGCCCTGGGACATAACACCTTC
CASSALGHNTF
>14|TRBV7-6|TRBD2|NA|TRBJ2-1
TGTGCCAGCGGCCAAGACAGCGGGAGACGGGAGCAGTTCTTC
CASGQDSGRREQFF
>13|TRBV6-4|TRBD2|NA|TRBJ2-7
TGTGCCCGACGGGGGGGCCGCCCCTACGAGCAGTACTTC
CARRGGRPYEQYF
>16|TRBV4-1|NA|large|TRBJ2-7
TGCGCCAGCAGCCAAGATCAGGCAGGGGCAGGCTACGAGCAGTACTTC
CASSQDQAGAGYEQYF
>15|TRBV28|TRBD1|NA|TRBJ2-5
TGTGCCAGCAGTCCCTCCGCGACAGGGCATGAGACCCAGTACTTC
CASSPSATGHETQYF
>14|TRBV19|TRBD1|NA|TRBJ2-1
TGTGCCACCTGGGACAGGGGGCGGGTCAATGAGCAGTTCTTC
CATWDRGRVNEQFF
>14|TRBV5-6|TRBD1|NA|TRBJ2-7
TGTGCCAGCAGCCCGGGCAGGGGGAACAACGAGCAGTACTTC
CASSPGRGNNEQYF
>14|TRBV28|TRBD1|NA|TRBJ1-2
TGTGCCAGCAGTTTATACAGGGGGCGTTATGGCTACACCTTC
CASSLYRGRYGYTF
>15|TRBV15|NA|NA|TRBJ2-1
TGTGCCACCAGCAGAGATGGATCGGGTGTCAATGAGCAGTTCTTC
CATSRDGSGVNEQFF
>16|TRBV2|NA|few|TRBJ2-6
TGTGCCAGCAGATATGGACGGATCTCTGGGGCCAACGTCCTGACTTTC
CASRYGRISGANVLTF
>14|TRBV19|NA|once|TRBJ1-2
TGTGCCAGTATGGGCCGGCAGACTGATAGGGGCTACACCTTC
CASMGRQTDRGYTF
>13|TRBV25-1|NA|NA|TRBJ1-2
TGTGCCAGCAGTGACGCCTCTATTCTTGGCTACACCTTC
CASSDASILGYTF
>15|TRBV19|NA|NA|TRBJ1-1
TGTGCCAGTAGTATCGGGACGGTAAAAGGCACTGAAGCTTTCTTT
CASSIGTVKGTEAFF
>13|TRBV6-5|NA|NA|TRBJ2-3
TGTGCCAGCAAGGCGAGGGGGACAGATACGCAGTATTTT
CASKARGTDTQYF
>13|TRBV6-5|TRBD1|once|TRBJ1-2
TGTGCCAGCAGTTTACAGGACAGGGGAGGCTACACCTTC
CASSLQDRGGYTF
>12|TRBV28|TRBD1|NA|TRBJ1-2
TGTACCAGCCGACAGGGGACCTTTGGCTACACCTTC
CTSRQGTFGYTF
>14|TRBV10-3|NA|NA|TRBJ1-2
TGTGCCATCAGTGACAGACCGGCTAACTATGGCTACACCTTC
CAISDRPANYGYTF
>10|TRBV29-1|NA|NA|TRBJ1-2
TGCAGCGTTGGTCCAACGAGCTACACCTTC
CSVGPTSYTF
>16|TRBV5-6|TRBD2|NA|TRBJ2-3
TGTGCCAGCAGCTTGTTTGTAGCTAGCGGAGGAGATACGCAGTATTTT
CASSLFVASGGDTQYF
>15|TRBV18|NA|NA|TRBJ1-5
TGTGCCAGCTCACCAGGTAACAGGGAGGATCAGCCCCAGCATTTT
CASSPGNREDQPQHF
>16|TRBV5-1|NA|NA|TRBJ1-1
TGCGCCAGCAGCTTGGTGGCAGGAAAGATGAACACTGAAGCTTTCTTT
CASSLVAGKMNTEAFF
>17|TRBV3-1/TRBV3-2|NA|few|TRBJ1-6
TGTGCCAGCAGCCAAGGTCTCAAGCCGAAAGGGAGTAGCACCCTCCACTTT
CASSQGLKPKGSSTLHF
>16|TRBV5-6|NA|NA|TRBJ1-5
TGTGCCAGCAGCTTGGAGGGGGGGTATAGCAATCAGCCCCAGCATTTT
CASSLEGGYSNQPQHF
>14|TRBV19|NA|NA|TRBJ1-1
TGTGCCAGTACCCCCGGCGGGGGGGCCACTGAAGCTTTCTTT
CASTPGGGATEAFF
>13|TRBV28|TRBD1|NA|TRBJ1-1
TGTGCCAGCAGTTTATTTGACAGGGTGTACGCTTTCTTT
CASSLFDRVYAFF
>14|TRBV6-2/TRBV6-3|TRBD1|few|TRBJ1-1
TGTGCCAGCAGCCCGGACAGGACAGCCACTGAAGCTTTCTTT
CASSPDRTATEAFF
>16|TRBV28|TRBD1|NA|TRBJ2-7
TGTGCCAGCAGTTTCTTCGGGACAGGGGGCGTCTACGAGCAGTACTTC
CASSFFGTGGVYEQYF
>16|TRBV7-2|NA|NA|TRBJ1-2
TGTGCCAGCAGCTTAGGGCGGGGCCTCGACTGGAGCGGCTACACCTTC
CASSLGRGLDWSGYTF
>14|TRBV24-1|NA|NA|TRBJ1-1
TGTGCCACCAGTGACCCAACGACACCACATGAAGCTTTCTTT
CATSDPTTPHEAFF
>17|TRBV28|TRBD2|NA|TRBJ2-7
TGTGCCAGCAGTTACGAAACTAGCGGGAGCCCCCGCTACGAGCAGTACTTC
CASSYETSGSPRYEQYF
>13|TRBV7-9|TRBD2|NA|TRBJ2-7
TGTGCCAGCAGCCTCAAGCGGGGTTACGAGCAGTACTTC
CASSLKRGYEQYF
>16|TRBV24-1|TRBD2|NA|TRBJ2-1
TGTGCCACCAGTGATTCCGGACTAGCGAGGAACAATGAGCAGTTCTTC
CATSDSGLARNNEQFF
>11|TRBV20-1|NA|few|TRBJ2-1
TGCAGTGCTAGAGCGGGAGTTGAGCAGTTCTTC
CSARAGVEQFF
>13|TRBV6-2/TRBV6-3|TRBD1|NA|TRBJ1-6
TGTGCCATCAGCGGGACAGCCCCTTCACCCCTCCACTTT
CAISGTAPSPLHF
>13|TRBV10-2|NA|NA|TRBJ1-1
TGCGCCAGCAGTGAGAACAGGAACACTGAAGCTTTCTTT
CASSENRNTEAFF
>14|TRBV7-8|TRBD1|NA|TRBJ1-5
TGTGCCAGCAGTCAGACAGGGGATGAGCAGCCCCAGCATTTT
CASSQTGDEQPQHF
>14|TRBV5-1|NA|NA|TRBJ2-4
TGCGCCAGCAGCTTGACTCTAGCCAAAAACATTCAGTACTTC
CASSLTLAKNIQYF
>15|TRBV5-1|TRBD1|once|TRBJ1-5
TGCGCCAGCAGCGCGACAGGGAACTACAATCAGCCCCAGCATTTT
CASSATGNYNQPQHF
>15|TRBV27|TRBD1|NA|TRBJ2-1
TGTGCCAGCAGTCTACGGGACAGGGAGCGCAATGAGCAGTTCTTC
CASSLRDRERNEQFF
>14|TRBV6-5|NA|NA|TRBJ1-2
TGTGCCAGCAGCCAGGACCGCTCCCCCTATGGCTACACCTTC
CASSQDRSPYGYTF
>14|TRBV7-9|NA|NA|TRBJ2-1
TGTGCCAGCAGCTTAGCCGGGACTTACAATGAGCAGTTCTTC
CASSLAGTYNEQFF
>14|TRBV24-1|TRBD1|NA|TRBJ1-2
TGTGCCACCAGTGGCCCGGGACAGGGAGCTGGCTACACCTTC
CATSGPGQGAGYTF
>14|TRBV28|NA|NA|TRBJ1-5
TGTGCCAGCAGTTTAAGTAGGCGAGATCAGCCCCAGCATTTT
CASSLSRRDQPQHF
>14|TRBV13|NA|NA|TRBJ2-1
TGTGCCAGCAGCTTAGGTGTAGGGAAGGATGAGCAGTTCTTC
CASSLGVGKDEQFF